These 21 T cell receptor beta chains were sequenced from one sample in a study of identical twins. TCRdb called the 5' RACE reads again in MiXCR, with one record for every CDR3 protein. Of 1.5 million to 2 million distinct CDR3 sequences detected, about 31% appear once; the ten largest clones hold more than 0.25%. Sequenced material: cord blood. The origin of the receptors is a newborn girl in good health.

V and J are TRBV20-1 and TRBJ2-3; tentatively, D is TRBD1 or TRBD2 (5 bases each). CDR1 and CDR2 (germline): DFQATT, SNEGSKA (reference sequence). Trimming cost V 5 bases and J 0 bases, with 15 bases left between them. The CDR3 consists of 15 residues. The CDR3 coding sequence is TGCAGTGCTGCAGAGGGGACCCCTAGCACAGATACGCAGTATTTT. Translated, it gives CSAAEGTPSTDTQYF.

The chain has TRBV20-1 and TRBJ2-7; 10 bases align to TRBD2. This CDR3 is built from 18 residues. Germline V lookup: CDR1 DFQATT, CDR2 SNEGSKA (reference sequence). The trim removed 2 bases at V and 0 bases at J, leaving 13 bases unmatched. The CDR3 nucleotides are TGCAGTGCTAGATCCACCAAAACCGGGACTAGCGCCTCCTACGAGCAGTACTTC. Translation: CSARSTKTGTSASYEQYF.

This clonotype has a handful of counts. The chain carries TRBV5-4 and TRBJ2-1; no definite D call. Germline loops: CDR1 SGHNT, CDR2 YYREEE (reference sequence). This CDR3 spans 14 amino acids. V lost 1 base to trimming and J lost 6 bases, with 11 bases between them. CDR3 sequence: CASSLTLDGNEQFF. In DNA, the CDR3 is TGTGCCAGCAGCTTGACGCTAGACGGCAATGAGCAGTTCTTC.

In its sample, this clonotype was seen once. The junction does not match germline at one end; this may be a read error. The chain links TRBV10-3 to TRBJ1-2; 8 bases line up with TRBD1. The germline gives CDR1 ENHRY, CDR2 SYGVKD. The CDR3 runs 17 residues. This CDR3 reads CAISESPSTGAAYGCTF. CDR3 DNA sequence: TGTGCCATCAGTGAGTCCCCCTCGACAGGGGCGGCCTATGGCTGCACCTTC.

Comment on this clonotype: This may arise from a read error, as a much more abundant clone is one base away. The chain employs TRBV28 and TRBJ1-1; D is unclear. This CDR3 is built from 11 residues. CDR1 is MDHEN, CDR2 SYDVKM, per germline. The CDR3 sequence: CASRPNTGAFF. The CDR3 DNA reads as TGTGCCAGCAGGCCGAACACTGGAGCTTTCTTT.

The chain employs TRBV12-5 and TRBJ2-1; 7 bases agree with TRBD1. In germline, CDR1 is LGHNT, CDR2 FRNRAP. V shed 4 bases, J shed 3 bases, and the junction held 9 bases outside the gene matches. The CDR3 runs 16 residues. CDR3 in amino acids: CASGSFTGDSYNEQFF. DNA for the CDR3: TGTGCTAGTGGTTCCTTTACAGGGGATAGCTACAATGAGCAGTTCTTC. Supplemented by reference TRBV12-5 and TRBJ2-1, the full variable domain reads DARVTQTPRHKVTEMGQEVTMRCQPILGHNTVFWYRQTMMQGLELLAYFRNRAPLDDSGMPKDRFSAEMPDATLATLKIQPSEPRDSAVYFCASGSFTGDSYNEQFFGPGTRLTVL.

The gene calls are TRBV25-1 and TRBJ2-3; 8 nucleotides align to TRBD2. This CDR3 is built from 16 residues. Unmatched junction bases numbered 9, after V lost 6 bases and J lost 1 base. Germline V gene lookup returns CDR1 MGHDK and CDR2 SYGVNS. DNA of the CDR3: TGTGCCAGCAGGGCCGGACTTAGCGGGGGCACAGATACGCAGTATTTT. Its translation: CASRAGLSGGTDTQYF.

This clonotype came up a few times. The CDR3 region is CASSLPTPKAGEQYF. CDR3 nucleotide sequence: TGTGCCAGCAGTTTACCCACTCCGAAAGCGGGGGAGCAGTACTTC. The V and J genes are TRBV28 and TRBJ2-7, with 7 bases that match TRBD2. The CDR3 runs 15 residues. The V gene's germline CDR1 is MDHEN and CDR2 SYDVKM. V dropped 2 bases and J dropped 7; count of bases not matched to a gene: 11.

CDR3 loop: CATGAGVAPLAKNIQYF. The CDR3 DNA follows: TGTGCCACAGGGGCAGGGGTCGCACCTCTAGCCAAAAACATTCAGTACTTC. The chain combines TRBV6-6 with TRBJ2-4; tentatively, D is TRBD1 (6 bases). This CDR3 contains 17 residues. Germline CDR1 is MNHNY and CDR2 is SVGAGI (reference sequence). V was pared by 10 bases and J by 0 bases, with 22 bases between.

The chain is built from TRBV28 and TRBJ2-1; D is perhaps TRBD2 (6 bases). CDR1 is MDHEN and CDR2 is SYDVKM in the germline V gene. The CDR3 consists of 15 residues. V lost 8 bases to trimming and J lost 5 bases, with 19 bases between them. The CDR3 reads CASRTSTRNDNEQFF. The CDR3 DNA reads as TGTGCCAGCCGAACCTCGACTAGGAATGACAATGAGCAGTTCTTC.

This clonotype showed up just a few times. The V and J genes are TRBV6-1 and TRBJ2-3; D remains ambiguous. V lost 3 bases to trimming and J lost 5 bases, with 15 bases between them. The CDR3 is 15 residues long. Looked up from germline, CDR1 is MNHNS and CDR2 is SASEGT. The CDR3 is CASSDGSQRGDTQYF. The CDR3 bases are TGTGCCAGCAGTGATGGGTCCCAGCGAGGAGATACGCAGTATTTT.

This clonotype was found a few times. The chain is built from TRBV6-2 or TRBV6-3 and TRBJ2-7, with D hard to call. The CDR3 spans 12 residues. Per the germline V gene, CDR1 is MNHEY and CDR2 is SVGEGT. V was pared by 2 bases and J by 6 bases, with 8 bases between. The CDR3 DNA reads as TGTGCCAGCAGTTACGGGCAGGCCGAGCAGTACTTC. Translation gives CASSYGQAEQYF.

The chain carries TRBV6-5 and TRBJ2-1; 7 nucleotides agree with TRBD2. Germline loops: CDR1 MNHEY, CDR2 SVGAGI. Germline trimming cut 2 bases from V and 8 bases from J; bases unmatched to any gene: 9. The CDR3 runs to 15 residues. The CDR3 loop is CASSYELTSSHEQFF. Written as DNA, the CDR3 is TGTGCCAGCAGTTACGAACTGACTAGCAGCCATGAGCAGTTCTTC.

This clonotype was found a few times. V and J are TRBV28 and TRBJ2-7; 8 bases are a match to TRBD2. The CDR3 loop spans 16 amino acids. Germline V CDR1 and CDR2: MDHEN, SYDVKM. The V and J ends lost 1 base and 0 bases, in that order; junction bases with no gene match: 5. The CDR3 DNA sequence: TGTGCCAGCAGTTTATCTCGGCGGGGGGCCTCCTACGAGCAGTACTTC. It encodes CASSLSRRGASYEQYF.

The V and J genes are TRBV20-1 and TRBJ2-7; maybe TRBD1 (5 bases). The CDR3 loop spans 13 amino acids. V dropped 5 bases and J dropped 0 bases, with 11 bases sitting between them. CDR1 DFQATT and CDR2 SNEGSKA come from the germline V gene (reference sequence). The CDR3 DNA is TGCAGTGCTGGAAGACAGTCCTCCTACGAGCAGTACTTC. It translates to CSAGRQSSYEQYF.

Here the CDR3 reads CSARDPPRRSYNEQYF. Here the CDR3 DNA reads TGCAGTGCTAGAGATCCCCCTCGCCGCTCCTACAATGAGCAGTACTTC. The V call is TRBV20-1, the J call TRBJ2-1; D not certain. The J call may be in error: the DNA end matches TRBJ2-7 better. Germline CDR1 DFQATT, CDR2 SNEGSKA (reference sequence). The CDR3 runs to 16 residues.

In DNA, the CDR3 is TGTGCCAGCCGGGACACCAAAAACATTCAGTACTTC. Translated, it gives CASRDTKNIQYF. V is TRBV25-1 and J is TRBJ2-4; maybe TRBD1 (6 bases). CDR3 length: 12 amino acids. V lost 8 bases, J lost 2 bases, and 7 bases lay in between. The germline V gene encodes CDR1 MGHDK and CDR2 SYGVNS.

This chain uses TRBV4-2 with TRBJ2-5; 12 bases map to TRBD2. Germline CDR1 and CDR2: LGHNA and YNFKEQ. The CDR3 is 18 amino acids. Unmatched junction bases numbered 6, after V lost 0 bases and J lost 1 base. This CDR3 is CASSQDSLAGGLQETQYF. The CDR3 nucleotides read TGTGCCAGCAGCCAAGATTCACTAGCGGGGGGCCTCCAAGAGACCCAGTACTTC.

The table lists this clonotype with a few counts. This rearrangement joins TRBV3-1 to TRBJ2-5, with a weak D call TRBD2 (6 bases). The last part of the DNA fits TRBJ2-7 better; the J call may be wrong. This CDR3 is built from 14 residues. Germline CDR1 reads LGHDT; CDR2 reads YNNKEL (reference sequence). CDR3 loop: CASRYGGACYEQYF. The CDR3 DNA is TGTGCCAGCAGGTACGGAGGGGCCTGCTACGAGCAGTACTTC.

The chain recombines TRBV3-1 with TRBJ2-1, with TRBD2 matching 8 bases. V shed 7 bases and J 9 bases; nucleotides not matched to a gene: 8. CDR1 is LGHDT and CDR2 is YNNKEL in the germline V gene (reference sequence). This CDR3 is built from 13 residues. In DNA, the CDR3 is TGTGCCAGCAACCGGGGGGGCGGAGGTGAGCAGTTCTTC. This translates into CASNRGGGGEQFF.

The chain employs TRBV29-1 and TRBJ2-2; a weak D match, TRBD1 (5 bases). Germline V gene lookup returns CDR1 SQVTM and CDR2 ANQGSEA. V gave up 5 bases and J gave up 3 bases, with 19 bases separating them. The CDR3 runs to 16 residues. CDR3 protein: CSVNPLGRVDTGELFF. DNA for the CDR3: TGCAGCGTTAATCCCCTGGGCAGGGTGGACACCGGGGAGCTGTTTTTT.